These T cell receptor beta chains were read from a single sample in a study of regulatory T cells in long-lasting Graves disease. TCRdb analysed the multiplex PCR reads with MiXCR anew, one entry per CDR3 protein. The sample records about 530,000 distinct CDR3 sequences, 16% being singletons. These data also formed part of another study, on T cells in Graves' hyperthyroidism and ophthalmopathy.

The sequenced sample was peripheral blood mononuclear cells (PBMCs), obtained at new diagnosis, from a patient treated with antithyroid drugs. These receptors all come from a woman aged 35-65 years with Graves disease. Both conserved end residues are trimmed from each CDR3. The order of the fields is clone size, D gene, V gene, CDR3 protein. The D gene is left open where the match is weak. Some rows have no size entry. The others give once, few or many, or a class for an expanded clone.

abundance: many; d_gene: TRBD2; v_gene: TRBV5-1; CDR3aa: ASRFPGLAVNTGELF
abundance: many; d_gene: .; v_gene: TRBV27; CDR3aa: ASSLSLGNQPQH
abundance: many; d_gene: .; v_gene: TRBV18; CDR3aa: ASSQGGHHSDTQY
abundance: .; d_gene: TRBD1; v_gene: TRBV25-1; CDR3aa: ASRQTTGGNTEAF
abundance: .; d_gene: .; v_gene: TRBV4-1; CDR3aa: ASSQEFLGYSNQPQH
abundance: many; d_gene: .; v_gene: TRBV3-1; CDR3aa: ASSPSGGGETQY
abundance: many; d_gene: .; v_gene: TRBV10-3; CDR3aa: AISEGQTPNTEAF
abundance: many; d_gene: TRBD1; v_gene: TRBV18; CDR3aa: ASSRDSGSPLH
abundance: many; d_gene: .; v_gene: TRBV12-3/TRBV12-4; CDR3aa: ASTRYYNSPLH
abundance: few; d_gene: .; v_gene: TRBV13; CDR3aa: ASSGNGEKLF
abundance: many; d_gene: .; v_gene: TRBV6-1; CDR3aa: AGRSRGTGEQY
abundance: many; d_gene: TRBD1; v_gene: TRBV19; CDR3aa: ANRDRDVLYGNQPQH
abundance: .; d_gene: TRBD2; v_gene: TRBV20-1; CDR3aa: SARGTITGELF
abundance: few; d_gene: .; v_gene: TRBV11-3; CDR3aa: ASSPGGVPLTEAF
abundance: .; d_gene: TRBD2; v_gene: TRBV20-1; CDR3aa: SASVGLAGGLRTDTQY
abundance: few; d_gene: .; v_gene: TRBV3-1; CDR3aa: ASSQAGGLLNTEAF
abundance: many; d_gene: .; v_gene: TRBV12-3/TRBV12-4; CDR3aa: ASSSGLWAGGYT
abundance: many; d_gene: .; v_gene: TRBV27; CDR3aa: ASSSAGTSYEQY
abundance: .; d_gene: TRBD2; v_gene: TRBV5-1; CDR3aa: ASRRVTSGAAGELF
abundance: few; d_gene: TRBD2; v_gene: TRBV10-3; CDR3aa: AISGTSADEQY
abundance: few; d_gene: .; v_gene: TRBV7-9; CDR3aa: ASSIGNNEQF
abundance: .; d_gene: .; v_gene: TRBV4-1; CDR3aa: ASSQPRRGANYGYT
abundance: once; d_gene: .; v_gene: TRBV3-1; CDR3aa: ASSHREGHPAPLH
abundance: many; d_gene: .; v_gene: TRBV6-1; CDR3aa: ASTPPGSDTQPQH
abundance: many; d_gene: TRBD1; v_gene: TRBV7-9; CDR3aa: ASSFPTGGADTQY
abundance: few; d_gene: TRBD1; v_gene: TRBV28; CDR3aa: ATRGSNQPQH
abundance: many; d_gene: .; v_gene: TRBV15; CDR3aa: ATSRDADSVGSPLH
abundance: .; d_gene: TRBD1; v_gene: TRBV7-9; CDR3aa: ASSPGGWNEQY
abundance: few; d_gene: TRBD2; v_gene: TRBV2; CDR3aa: ASGTGGSGYEQY
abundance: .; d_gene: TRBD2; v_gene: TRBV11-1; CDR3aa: ASSSRGGEVGNEQF
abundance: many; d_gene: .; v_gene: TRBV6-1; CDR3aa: ASSQNLYWDYEQY
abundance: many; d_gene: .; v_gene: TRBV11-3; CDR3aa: ASSLRWMNEKLF
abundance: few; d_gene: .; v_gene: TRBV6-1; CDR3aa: ASSTRTEVGELF
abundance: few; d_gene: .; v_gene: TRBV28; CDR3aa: ASSFAWGRGTQY
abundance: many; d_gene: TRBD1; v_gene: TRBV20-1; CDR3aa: SASRQGGGELF
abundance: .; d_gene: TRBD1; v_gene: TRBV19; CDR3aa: ASSVTGVVGNTEAF
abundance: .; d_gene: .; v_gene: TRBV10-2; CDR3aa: ASSERPGHTEAF